These 27 T cell receptor beta chains were sequenced from one sample in a study of blood T cell repertoires in COVID-19. Sequenced by immunoSEQ multiplex PCR; TCRdb stores in-frame clones only, minus some. Altogether 250,000 to 300,000 clones are present, 65% to 90% being singletons, with the ten largest covering roughly 5%. The sequenced material came from peripheral blood. These receptors were obtained from a middle-aged man with active or convalescent COVID-19.

This chain uses TRBV4-1 with TRBJ2-3, with 8 bases fitting TRBD2. The ends lost 6 bases at V and 3 bases at J; junction bases unmatched: 8. The germline V gene encodes CDR1 MGHRA and CDR2 YSYEKL. The CDR3 runs 15 residues. For the CDR3, the DNA is TGCGCCAGCAGTTCGGGGGGGGCCACAACAGATACGCAGTATTTT. Translated, it gives CASSSGGATTDTQYF.

The chain combines TRBV6-5 with TRBJ1-1, with no clear D. The V end lost 6 bases, the J end lost 2 bases, and 4 bases lay between the germline ends. Germline V gene data show CDR1 as MNHEY and CDR2 as SVGAGI. CDR3 length: 11 amino acids. As DNA, the CDR3 is TGTGCCAGCAGGAGAAACACTGAAGCTTTCTTT. Translated, it gives CASRRNTEAFF.

The chain has TRBV10-3 and TRBJ2-2; D perhaps matches TRBD2 (6 bases). This CDR3 has 14 amino acids. Trimming took 8 bases from V and 3 from J, leaving 13 bases between them. Looked up from germline, CDR1 is ENHRY and CDR2 is SYGVKD. The CDR3 sequence: CAIGNGRHTGELFF. CDR3 in DNA: TGTGCCATCGGGAACGGGAGACACACCGGGGAGCTGTTTTTT.

This rearrangement joins TRBV5-5 to TRBJ1-1; tentative D call: TRBD1 (5 bases). The CDR3 sequence is 12 residues long. Germline V lookup: CDR1 SGHKS, CDR2 YYEKEE (reference sequence). V lost 1 base, J lost 12 bases, and 13 bases lay in between. CDR3 residues: CASSLFGGWTFF. As DNA, the CDR3 is TGTGCCAGCAGCTTGTTTGGGGGGTGGACTTTCTTT.

CDR3 bases: TGTGCCAGCAGCGCTACCGGGACAGGGGATTCACCCCTCCACTTT. Protein: CASSATGTGDSPLHF. This chain joins TRBV9 and TRBJ1-6; 10 bases are a match to TRBD1. This CDR3 spans 15 amino acids. Per germline, CDR1 SGDLS and CDR2 YYNGEE. V lost 3 bases, J lost 8 bases, and 5 bases stayed unmatched.

The chain joins TRBV5-4 to TRBJ2-1; 7 nucleotides match TRBD2. With V trimmed by 0 bases and J by 8 bases, 11 bases remained unmatched. CDR1 and CDR2 (germline): SGHNT, YYREEE (reference sequence). The CDR3 covers 16 residues. The DNA for the CDR3 is TGTGCCAGCAGCTTGGGCGCTAGCGGCGGATCTGATGAGCAGTTCTTC. It yields the protein CASSLGASGGSDEQFF.

The chain recombines TRBV2 with TRBJ2-3, with 9 bases aligning to TRBD2. The CDR3 spans 15 residues. V lost 9 bases, J lost 4 bases, and 11 bases stayed unmatched. Germline CDR1 and CDR2: SNHLY and FYNNEI. CDR3 residues: CASSLAGQKSDTQYF. The CDR3, as DNA: TGTGCCAGTAGTCTAGCGGGACAAAAATCAGATACGCAGTATTTT.

This chain connects TRBV6-6 to TRBJ1-5; 7 nucleotides match TRBD1. CDR1 MNHNY and CDR2 SVGAGI come from the germline V gene (reference sequence). CDR3 length: 14 amino acids. J lost 6 bases, V lost 6 bases, and 8 bases had no gene match. The CDR3 sequence: CASRPGQDRQPQHF. CDR3 DNA: TGTGCCAGCAGACCCGGACAGGATCGTCAGCCCCAGCATTTT.

The V call is TRBV7-3, the J call TRBJ2-1, with D possibly matching TRBD2 (6 bases). The V gene lost 5 bases and the J gene lost 2 bases, with 10 bases spanning the gap. Germline V lookup: CDR1 SGHTA, CDR2 FQGTGA. There are 14 residues in the CDR3. CDR3 bases: TGTGCCAGCAGCCCGGCGGGGACCTACAATGAGCAGTTCTTC. Its translation: CASSPAGTYNEQFF.

The genes are TRBV28 and TRBJ1-5, with 9 bases matching TRBD1. The CDR3 has 16 amino acids. Germline CDR1 MDHEN, CDR2 SYDVKM. Losses at the gene ends were 4 bases for V and 5 bases for J; bases not matched to a gene: 9. The CDR3 DNA reads TGTGCCAGCAGTTATTGGGTTGGACAGGGGTATCAGCCCCAGCATTTT. Amino acids: CASSYWVGQGYQPQHF.

About this clone: Distinct nucleotide sequences in the sample also encode this CDR3. The chain employs TRBV27 and TRBJ1-2; the match to TRBD1 covers 8 bases. Germline CDR1 reads MNHEY; CDR2 reads SMNVEV (reference sequence). This CDR3 contains 13 residues. Germline trimming cut 4 bases from V and 2 bases from J; bases unmatched to any gene: 0. CDR3 amino acids: CASSYRGNYGYTF. As DNA, the CDR3 is TGTGCCAGCAGTTACAGGGGGAACTATGGCTACACCTTC.

The rearrangement links TRBV2 to TRBJ1-5, with TRBD1 matching over 11 bases. The trim removed 4 bases at V and 6 bases at J, leaving 11 bases unmatched. The germline gives CDR1 SNHLY, CDR2 FYNNEI. The CDR3 totals 17 residues. The CDR3 sequence: CASSGPPGQGVGQPQHF. As DNA, the CDR3 is TGTGCCAGCAGTGGACCTCCGGGACAGGGGGTTGGTCAGCCCCAGCATTTT.

The chain recombines TRBV29-1 with TRBJ2-3; 8 nucleotides match TRBD2. The V and J ends lost 3 bases and 0 bases, in that order; junction bases with no gene match: 8. Germline loops: CDR1 SQVTM, CDR2 ANQGSEA. This CDR3 is 16 amino acids long. In DNA form, the CDR3 reads TGCAGCGTTGAGGCATCCGGGAGGGCTAGCACAGATACGCAGTATTTT. It codes for CSVEASGRASTDTQYF.

The rearrangement joins TRBV28 to TRBJ2-7, with TRBD1 identical over 7 bases. CDR1 MDHEN and CDR2 SYDVKM come from the germline V gene. J gave up 3 bases and V 5 bases, and 10 bases lay outside the gene matches. This CDR3 contains 15 residues. CDR3 sequence (DNA): TGTGCCAGCAGTGCTCCCGGGACAGTGATCTACGAGCAGTACTTC. As protein: CASSAPGTVIYEQYF.

The V and J genes are TRBV21-1 and TRBJ2-3; TRBD2 is the table's D call, not checked against the DNA. TRBV21-1 is labeled a pseudogene. The CDR3 is 15 residues long. CDR3 protein: CASSKGAGGTDTQYF. The CDR3, as DNA: TGTGCCAGCAGCAAAGGAGCGGGAGGCACAGATACGCAGTATTTT.

V is TRBV7-9 and J is TRBJ1-2, with 9 bases lining up with TRBD1. V dropped 2 bases and J dropped 7; count of bases not matched to a gene: 11. From germline, CDR1 is SEHNR and CDR2 FQNEAQ (reference sequence). The CDR3 sequence is 16 residues long. This CDR3 is CASSLFVGTGRGGYTF. In DNA, the CDR3 is TGTGCCAGCAGCTTATTTGTTGGGACAGGGAGAGGTGGCTACACCTTC.

This sequence joins TRBV30 and TRBJ1-4; D not resolved. With 0 bases removed from V and 0 bases from J, the gap between germline ends came to 5 bases. Germline values: CDR1 GTSNPN, CDR2 SVGIG (reference sequence). The CDR3 consists of 14 residues. This chain's CDR3 is CAWSVKSTNEKLFF. In DNA form, the CDR3 reads TGTGCCTGGAGTGTTAAATCAACTAATGAAAAACTGTTTTTT.

The V gene is TRBV10-3, the J gene TRBJ1-3, with a possible D match to TRBD1 (5 bases). The CDR3 has 14 amino acids. Trimming left V 10 bases short and J 1 base short, with 14 bases between. From germline, CDR1 is ENHRY and CDR2 SYGVKD. CDR3 coding DNA: TGTGCCACCCTTCGCCCAGGGTCTGGAAACACCATATATTTT. It encodes CATLRPGSGNTIYF.

The chain couples TRBV6-5 to TRBJ2-5; 8 bases are shared with TRBD1. After removal of 8 bases from V and 4 bases from J, the junction contained 9 bases not matched to a gene. Germline CDR1 and CDR2: MNHEY and SVGAGI. The CDR3 contains 14 residues. The CDR3 DNA follows: TGTGCCAGCTCGAGGACAGGGTTTTTAGAGACCCAGTACTTC. Its protein is CASSRTGFLETQYF.

This chain joins TRBV7-5 and TRBJ1-1; the table assigns TRBD1, which was not confirmed against the DNA. TRBV7-5 is a recognized pseudogene. The CDR3 has 16 amino acids. CDR3 bases: TGTGTCAGAAGCTTAGGAGCAGGCCCTTCCAACACTGAAGCTTTCTTT. It codes for CVRSLGAGPSNTEAFF.

The genes are TRBV5-6 and TRBJ2-5; D is possibly TRBD2 (5 bases). Germline V lookup: CDR1 SGHDT, CDR2 YYEEEE. Trimming took 3 bases from V and 2 from J, leaving 8 bases between them. This CDR3 spans 13 amino acids. CDR3 DNA: TGTGCCAGCAGCTCCGAGGGTCAAGAGACCCAGTACTTC. Protein product: CASSSEGQETQYF.

This chain joins TRBV6-5 and TRBJ1-4; D may be TRBD1 (5 bases). Germline loops: CDR1 MNHEY, CDR2 SVGAGI. This CDR3 comprises 14 residues. Trimming cost V 6 bases and J 0 bases, with 8 bases left between them. The chain's CDR3 is CASRRQPTNEKLFF. In nucleotides, the CDR3 is TGTGCCAGCAGGAGACAGCCAACTAATGAAAAACTGTTTTTT.

The V gene is TRBV30, the J gene TRBJ2-5, with D possibly being TRBD2 (6 bases). The V gene's germline CDR1 is GTSNPN and CDR2 SVGIG (reference sequence). This CDR3 is 13 amino acids long. V lost 1 base, J lost 4 bases, and 10 bases lay in between. The CDR3 DNA follows: TGTGCCTGGAGTGGGGGACTTCGAGAGACCCAGTACTTC. This sequence encodes CAWSGGLRETQYF.

The J gene is TRBJ2-3, the V gene TRBV1; TRBD2 is the table's D call, not checked against the DNA. TRBV1 is annotated as a pseudogene. This CDR3 has 17 residues. In DNA, the CDR3 is TGCACCAGCGCCCCAGGTGTAGCGGGAGGGCCCGGCGGTACGCAGTATTTT. This translates into CTSAPGVAGGPGGTQYF.

This chain uses TRBV20-1 with TRBJ2-5, with 8 bases that match TRBD2. This CDR3 region has 13 residues. The germline V gene has CDR1 DFQATT and CDR2 SNEGSKA (reference sequence). Germline trimming cut 3 bases from V and 1 base from J; bases unmatched to any gene: 1. In DNA form, the CDR3 reads TGCAGTGCTAGTCGGGAGGGCCAAGAGACCCAGTACTTC. It yields the protein CSASREGQETQYF.

This clone came up once. The V and J genes are TRBV20-1 and TRBJ2-2; the D gene is possibly TRBD1 (5 bases). There are 14 residues in the CDR3. Per germline, CDR1 DFQATT and CDR2 SNEGSKA (reference sequence). Trimming stripped 6 bases from V and 4 bases from J, with 15 bases between. CDR3 DNA sequence: TGCAGTGCAAGTTACAGGCAAACCACCGGGGAGCTGTTTTTT. Amino acid sequence: CSASYRQTTGELFF.

The genes are TRBV2 and TRBJ1-6, with D perhaps matching TRBD1 (5 bases). The CDR3 is made up of 15 amino acids. Trimming removed 3 bases at V and 7 bases at J, with 13 bases between. Germline CDR1 and CDR2: SNHLY and FYNNEI. CDR3: CASSDGQGLNSPLHF. DNA for the CDR3: TGTGCCAGCAGTGACGGGCAGGGCCTGAATTCACCCCTCCACTTT. Full variable domain (missing parts from reference TRBV2 and TRBJ1-6): EPEVTQTPSHQVTQMGQEVILRCVPISNHLYFYWYRQILGQKVEFLVSFYNNEISEKSEIFDDQFSVERPDGSNFTLKIRSTKLEDSAMYFCASSDGQGLNSPLHFGNGTRLTVT.